These 27 T cell receptor beta chains share one sample of origin, sequenced in a study of blood T cells in healthy people across ages. It was with a sample-barcoded 5' primer and a J-beta primer mix that a second PCR of roughly 7 to 12 cycles was run. TCRdb reanalysed the 5' RACE reads using MiXCR and keeps one entry per CDR3 protein. Here the sample spans roughly 1.7 million distinct CDR3 sequences, about 31% being singletons. Input material: blood. The receptors shown here come from a woman under 40 in good health.

On this clonotype itself: This could be a read error, since a much larger clone is one nucleotide away. The chain uses TRBV10-2 and TRBJ2-3; D possibly matches TRBD1 or TRBD2 (5 bases each). The V gene's germline CDR1 is WSHSY and CDR2 SAAADI. The CDR3 runs to 17 residues. CDR3 bases: TGCGCCGGCAGTGAGTCCGGGACGGAATCTAGCACAGATACGCAGTATTTT. Its translation: CAGSESGTESSTDTQYF.

This clonotype was counted only a few times. The rearrangement links TRBV20-1 to TRBJ1-4, with TRBD1 matching 8 bases. Per germline, CDR1 DFQATT and CDR2 SNEGSKA (reference sequence). The CDR3 loop spans 16 amino acids. The V segment lost 3 bases and the J segment 6 bases; nucleotides outside the gene matches: 12. As DNA, the CDR3 is TGCAGTGCTAGTGGGGACAGGTTCGAGGAGCATGAAAAACTGTTTTTT. Translation: CSASGDRFEEHEKLFF.

V gene TRBV20-1 combines with J gene TRBJ2-5, with TRBD2 identical over 8 bases. V shed 2 bases and J 2 bases; nucleotides not matched to a gene: 7. CDR3 size: 15 residues. Germline-derived CDR1 and CDR2 are DFQATT and SNEGSKA (reference sequence). The CDR3 loop reads CSARPKRGTQETQYF. The CDR3 nucleotides read TGCAGTGCTAGACCAAAGCGGGGGACTCAAGAGACCCAGTACTTC.

J is TRBJ2-2 and V is TRBV27; D is possibly TRBD2 (6 bases). Looked up from germline, CDR1 is MNHEY and CDR2 is SMNVEV (reference sequence). CDR3 size: 16 residues. V was pared by 3 bases and J by 0 bases, with 11 bases between. As DNA, the CDR3 is TGTGCCAGCAGTTTCGCGGGGCATACGAACACCGGGGAGCTGTTTTTT. Amino acid sequence: CASSFAGHTNTGELFF.

This clonotype was observed a few times. This chain connects TRBV12-3 or TRBV12-4 to TRBJ2-3; 12 bases align to TRBD2. J lost 4 bases, V lost 3 bases, and 8 bases had no gene match. The CDR3 is 17 amino acids. The DNA of the CDR3 is TGTGCCAGCAGTTTGTACGGGTCTAGCGGGGGGGCAGATACGCAGTATTTT. Translated, it gives CASSLYGSSGGADTQYF.

The chain couples TRBV9 to TRBJ2-7, with 10 bases identical to TRBD2. This CDR3 has 15 amino acids. Germline assignment: CDR1 SGDLS and CDR2 YYNGEE. Unmatched junction bases numbered 9, after V lost 3 bases and J lost 6 bases. The CDR3, as DNA: TGTGCCAGCAGCGCCAGATCCAGCGGGAGGGCCGAGCAGTACTTC. It specifies CASSARSSGRAEQYF.

A few counts support this clonotype. The chain uses TRBV3-1 and TRBJ2-7; D may be TRBD2 (7 bases). The DNA end favors TRBJ2-5, so the J call may be wrong. This CDR3 contains 15 residues. Germline loops: CDR1 LGHDT, CDR2 YNNKEL (reference sequence). The CDR3 protein is CASSKGGGGVETQYF. The CDR3 DNA is TGTGCCAGCAGCAAGGGCGGCGGGGGCGTAGAGACCCAGTACTTC.

V gene TRBV6-6 combines with J gene TRBJ1-5; D may be TRBD1 (6 bases). The germline V and J ends were trimmed by 0 bases and 4 bases, with 16 bases remaining between them. Germline assignment: CDR1 MNHNY and CDR2 SVGAGI (reference sequence). CDR3 length: 17 residues. CDR3 nucleotide sequence: TGTGCCAGCAGTTACTCAAGACAGGCTCAGGGGAATCAGCCCCAGCATTTT. Protein product: CASSYSRQAQGNQPQHF.

The sample holds a few counts of this clonotype. The genes are TRBV12-3 or TRBV12-4 and TRBJ1-5, with unresolved D. V shed 6 bases and J shed 4 bases, with 16 bases lying between them. The CDR3 sequence is 15 residues long. CDR3 amino acids: CASSVRTPGNQPQHF. The DNA for the CDR3 is TGTGCCAGCAGCGTTCGGACTCCGGGAAATCAGCCCCAGCATTTT.

V is TRBV5-1 and J is TRBJ1-5; D call uncertain. The CDR3 is 16 amino acids. Trimming left V 4 bases short and J 0 bases short, with 14 bases between. Germline CDR1 and CDR2: SGHRS and YFSETQ. The CDR3 DNA is TGCGCCAGCAGCGAGGGAGGCAGTTATAGCAATCAGCCCCAGCATTTT. Its protein product is CASSEGGSYSNQPQHF. The full variable domain, rest sourced from reference TRBV5-1 and TRBJ1-5, is KAGVTQTPRYLIKTRGQQVTLSCSPISGHRSVSWYQQTPGQGLQFLFEYFSETQRNKGNFPGRFSGRQFSNSRSEMNVSTLELGDSALYLCASSEGGSYSNQPQHFGDGTRLSIL.

This clonotype has more than one count but fewer than ten. The rearrangement uses TRBV9 and TRBJ2-4; D is undetermined. The J call is in doubt because the DNA end fits TRBJ2-7 better. The CDR3 loop spans 14 amino acids. Germline loops: CDR1 SGDLS, CDR2 YYNGEE. The CDR3 spells CASSVEDSRHEQYF. Here the CDR3 DNA reads TGTGCCAGCAGCGTAGAGGATAGCAGGCACGAGCAGTACTTC.

This clonotype has ten or more counts. The chain has TRBV5-6 and TRBJ2-1; no definite D call. This CDR3 is 13 amino acids long. Germline assignment: CDR1 SGHDT and CDR2 YYEEEE. V was pared by 1 base and J by 4 bases, with 6 bases between. The CDR3 DNA follows: TGTGCCAGCAGCTTGAACCGATACAATGAGCAGTTCTTC. Its translation: CASSLNRYNEQFF.

The rearrangement links TRBV3-1 to TRBJ2-3; 15 bases are shared with TRBD2. The ends lost 4 bases at V and 3 bases at J; junction bases unmatched: 8. This CDR3 is 18 amino acids long. Germline lookup yields CDR1 LGHDT and CDR2 YNNKEL (reference sequence). The CDR3 coding sequence is TGTGCCAGCAGCCTAACAGGGACTAGCGGGAGGTGGACAGATACGCAGTATTTT. Translating it yields CASSLTGTSGRWTDTQYF.

This chain links TRBV28 with TRBJ2-3; D not resolved. CDR3 length equals 15 residues. Germline V gene data show CDR1 as MDHEN and CDR2 as SYDVKM. V was trimmed by 8 bases and J by 0 bases, leaving 15 bases between them. CDR3 DNA: TGTGCCAGCGGACGGACGGATTCTAGCACAGATACGCAGTATTTT. It encodes CASGRTDSSTDTQYF. Looking up the rest from reference TRBV28 and TRBJ2-3 gives the full variable domain: DVKVTQSSRYLVKRTGEKVFLECVQDMDHENMFWYRQDPGLGLRLIYFSYDVKMKEKGDIPEGYSVSREKKERFSLILESASTNQTSMYLCASGRTDSSTDTQYFGPGTRLTVL.

In its sample, this clonotype was seen once. A much larger clonotype is one base distant, so this may be a read error. The chain uses TRBV6-2 or TRBV6-3 and TRBJ2-7, with D possibly TRBD2 on 7 matching bases. Per germline, CDR1 MNHEY and CDR2 SVGEGT. The CDR3 has 12 amino acids. Trimming removed 5 bases at V and 12 bases at J, with 17 bases between. The CDR3 DNA reads TGTGCCAGCAGTCCCTCCGGGGGGCCGCGGTACTTC. Its translation: CASSPSGGPRYF.

This clonotype was recorded a few times. This rearrangement joins TRBV20-1 to TRBJ2-3; D unclear. Germline V gene data show CDR1 as DFQATT and CDR2 as SNEGSKA (reference sequence). V shed 0 bases and J shed 3 bases, with 13 bases lying between them. The CDR3 has 15 amino acids. The CDR3 DNA reads as TGCAGTGCTAGAGAGAGAGATGTCGGGACAGATACGCAGTATTTT. Its translation: CSARERDVGTDTQYF.

The chain has TRBV28 and TRBJ2-7; 8 bases align to TRBD1. Unmatched junction bases numbered 5, after V lost 1 base and J lost 0 bases. The CDR3 runs to 16 residues. Germline CDR1 reads MDHEN; CDR2 reads SYDVKM. In DNA form, the CDR3 reads TGTGCCAGCAGTTTATCCCGGGACAGGAGCTCCTACGAGCAGTACTTC. It yields the protein CASSLSRDRSSYEQYF.

The DNA for the CDR3 is TGTGCCAGCAGCTTACTCGGGACAGCATCCTACGAGCAGTACTTC. It codes for CASSLLGTASYEQYF. The chain employs TRBV11-2 and TRBJ2-7, with TRBD1 identical over 7 bases. The trim removed 2 bases at V and 1 base at J, leaving 5 bases unmatched. This CDR3 has 15 amino acids. Germline V gene data show CDR1 as SGHAT and CDR2 as FQNNGV.

The chain uses TRBV28 and TRBJ1-1; perhaps TRBD1 as D (6 bases). V lost 3 bases and J 1 base, leaving 12 bases between the germline ends. The germline gives CDR1 MDHEN, CDR2 SYDVKM. The CDR3 has 15 residues. Here the CDR3 DNA reads TGTGCCAGCAGTTTGGCAGGGGACCCGAACACTGAAGCTTTCTTT. Amino acids: CASSLAGDPNTEAFF.

This sequence joins TRBV7-9 and TRBJ2-5; D gene uncertain. The CDR3 runs to 14 residues. CDR1 is SEHNR, CDR2 FQNEAQ, per germline (reference sequence). Between the trimmed V and J ends, which lost 5 bases and 1 base, there was a span of 11 bases. The CDR3 protein is CASSPGSRQETQYF. CDR3 bases: TGTGCCAGCAGCCCGGGCAGCCGCCAAGAGACCCAGTACTTC.

Turning to this clonotype: A junction end diverges from the germline sequence, so it may reflect a read error. This chain connects TRBV20-1 to TRBJ1-5; possibly TRBD1 for D (5 bases). The V gene's germline CDR1 is DFQATT and CDR2 SNEGSKA (reference sequence). The CDR3 is made up of 15 amino acids. In DNA, the CDR3 is TGCAGTGCTAGAGTGGCAGGGACCGTTAATCGGCCCCAGCATTTT. Residues: CSARVAGTVNRPQHF.

This clonotype was seen a few times. The chain employs TRBV7-6 and TRBJ2-5, with 7 bases aligning to TRBD2. The CDR3 loop spans 17 amino acids. Germline values: CDR1 SGHVS, CDR2 FNYEAQ. Trimming took 4 bases from V and 2 from J; bases not matched to a gene: 13. As DNA, the CDR3 is TGTGCCAGCAGCTGGGGGGGGAGGGTCAAAGCACAAGAGACCCAGTACTTC. Its protein is CASSWGGRVKAQETQYF.

The chain combines TRBV7-8 with TRBJ1-1; D is unclear. This CDR3 is built from 16 residues. V was shortened by 5 bases and J by 0 bases, with 16 bases between the two germline ends. Germline lookup yields CDR1 SGHVS and CDR2 FQNEAQ. The DNA of the CDR3 is TGTGCCAGCAGCGCACCCCCAACGCCTTTGAACACTGAAGCTTTCTTT. It is translated as CASSAPPTPLNTEAFF.

As for this clonotype: Mismatch with germline at one junction end may stem from a read error. The chain carries TRBV7-9 and TRBJ1-1; 11 bases align to TRBD1. The CDR3 loop spans 17 amino acids. Germline assignment: CDR1 SEHNR and CDR2 FQNEAQ (reference sequence). The CDR3 nucleotides are TGTGCCAGCAGCTTTACCGGGACAGGGGGTAGGAACGCTGAAGCTTTCTTT. It translates to CASSFTGTGGRNAEAFF. Combining the CDR3 with reference TRBV7-9 and TRBJ1-1 gives the whole variable domain DTGVSQNPRHKITKRGQNVTFRCDPISEHNRLYWYRQTLGQGPEFLTYFQNEAQLEKSRLLSDRFSAERPKGSFSTLEIQRTEQGDSAMYLCASSFTGTGGRNAEAFFGQGTRLTVV.

This clonotype showed up just a few times. The V call is TRBV15, the J call TRBJ2-1, with 7 positions matching TRBD2. CDR1 is LNHNV and CDR2 is YYDKDF in the germline V gene (reference sequence). The CDR3 runs 13 residues. The V gene end was trimmed by 5 bases and the J gene end by 10 bases; junction bases not matched to a gene: 8. The CDR3 sequence: CATSRVAGVEQFF. DNA for the CDR3: TGTGCCACCAGCCGTGTAGCGGGTGTAGAGCAGTTCTTC. The full variable domain, completed using reference TRBV15 and TRBJ2-1, is DAMVIQNPRYQVTQFGKPVTLSCSQTLNHNVMYWYQQKSSQAPKLLFHYYDKDFNNEADTPDNFQSRRPNTSFCFLDIRSPGLGDTAMYLCATSRVAGVEQFFGPGTRLTVL.

There are a few counts of this clonotype. The J gene is TRBJ2-3, the V gene TRBV5-1; D tentatively fits TRBD1 or TRBD2 (5 bases each). V lost 6 bases and J lost 4, with 15 bases in between. The germline V gene encodes CDR1 SGHRS and CDR2 YFSETQ. The CDR3 is made up of 14 amino acids. This CDR3 is CASNPRDGADTQYF. For the CDR3, the DNA is TGCGCCAGCAACCCCAGGGACGGGGCAGATACGCAGTATTTT.

This clonotype showed up just a few times. This chain joins TRBV20-1 and TRBJ2-4, with no clear D. The ends were cut back, 6 bases at V and 0 bases at J, with 12 bases in the middle. Per germline, CDR1 DFQATT and CDR2 SNEGSKA (reference sequence). The length of the CDR3 is 14 residues. CDR3 residues: CSAVTAPAKNIQYF. The CDR3 DNA reads TGCAGTGCCGTCACGGCTCCAGCCAAAAACATTCAGTACTTC.